These 20 T cell receptor beta chains were sequenced from one sample in a study of blood T cell repertoires in COVID-19. Sequencing used immunoSEQ multiplex PCR; TCRdb keeps in-frame clones, though not all of them. The sample comprises 200,000 to 250,000 clones, roughly nine tenths of which are singletons, and roughly 12% rests with the top ten. Material for sequencing was peripheral blood. These receptors originate from a woman aged 18-29 years who had recovered from COVID-19.

This clone occurred a few times. The chain joins TRBV25-1 to TRBJ1-1; the match to TRBD1 covers 7 bases. Trimming removed 7 bases from V and 4 bases from J; junction bases left unmatched: 3. The CDR3 runs to 12 residues. Germline V gene data show CDR1 as MGHDK and CDR2 as SYGVNS. CDR3 DNA: TGTGCCAGCACAGACAGGGCCACTGAAGCTTTCTTT. Its protein is CASTDRATEAFF.

The gene calls are TRBV9 and TRBJ2-7; the match to TRBD1 covers 7 bases. Germline CDR1 is SGDLS and CDR2 is YYNGEE. Trimming at V came to 0 bases and at J to 2 bases, leaving 8 bases not matched to a gene. The CDR3 length is 16 residues. CDR3 amino acids: CASSVGRGRTAYEQYF. The CDR3, as DNA: TGTGCCAGCAGCGTAGGAAGGGGGCGCACGGCCTACGAGCAGTACTTC.

The chain has TRBV18 and TRBJ1-1, with D unresolved. The CDR3 spans 14 residues. CDR1 and CDR2 from the germline V gene are KGHSH and LQKENI. V shed 11 bases and J shed 1 base, with 17 bases lying between them. The CDR3 loop is CAGVLGRGNTEAFF. The CDR3 DNA is TGTGCCGGGGTACTTGGACGGGGGAACACTGAAGCTTTCTTT. Supplemented by reference TRBV18 and TRBJ1-1, the full variable domain reads NAGVMQNPRHLVRRRGQEARLRCSPMKGHSHVYWYRQLPEEGLKFMVYLQKENIIDESGMPKERFSAEFPKEGPSILRIQQVVRGDSAAYFCAGVLGRGNTEAFFGQGTRLTVV.

This chain connects TRBV15 to TRBJ2-2; 7 bases are shared with TRBD2. Trimming took 5 bases from V and 4 from J; bases not matched to a gene: 7. Germline CDR1 is LNHNV and CDR2 is YYDKDF (reference sequence). The CDR3 is made up of 15 amino acids. CDR3 sequence reads: CATSREDTTTGELFF. The DNA of the CDR3 is TGTGCCACCAGCCGGGAGGACACTACCACCGGGGAGCTGTTTTTT.

This sequence joins TRBV11-2 and TRBJ2-1; TRBD2 matches 7 bases. The length of the CDR3 is 18 residues. The J segment lost 5 bases and the V segment lost 2 bases, leaving 15 bases of the junction unmatched. Looked up from germline, CDR1 is SGHAT and CDR2 is FQNNGV. Written as DNA, the CDR3 is TGTGCCAGCAGCTTAAATCCTCTTGCGGGAGTCCGGGACAATGAGCAGTTCTTC. This gives the protein CASSLNPLAGVRDNEQFF.

V usage is TRBV15 and J usage is TRBJ2-1; 11 bases match TRBD2. CDR3 length: 20 amino acids. The germline CDR1 and CDR2 sequences are LNHNV and YYDKDF (reference sequence). With 0 bases clipped from V and 5 bases from J, the junction kept 15 bases outside the gene matches. The CDR3 region is CATSRDGSLAGVGRDNEQFF. For the CDR3, the DNA is TGTGCCACCAGCAGAGACGGGTCACTAGCGGGAGTTGGGCGCGACAATGAGCAGTTCTTC. Variable domain in full (rest from reference TRBV15 and TRBJ2-1): DAMVIQNPRYQVTQFGKPVTLSCSQTLNHNVMYWYQQKSSQAPKLLFHYYDKDFNNEADTPDNFQSRRPNTSFCFLDIRSPGLGDTAMYLCATSRDGSLAGVGRDNEQFFGPGTRLTVL.

V and J are TRBV27 and TRBJ2-7; no clear D gene. V dropped 2 bases and J dropped 6 bases, with 14 bases sitting between them. Germline V gene sequence: CDR1 MNHEY, CDR2 SMNVEV (reference sequence). CDR3 length: 14 amino acids. CDR3 bases: TGTGCCAGCAGTTTAAAGGTACGAGCGACCGAGCAGTACTTC. Translation: CASSLKVRATEQYF.

This chain connects TRBV3-1 (or the pseudogene TRBV3-2) to TRBJ2-1; D uncertain. The germline V and J ends were trimmed by 1 base and 9 bases, with 4 bases remaining between them. The CDR3 is made up of 11 amino acids. The germline V gene has CDR1 LGHDT and CDR2 YNNKEL (reference sequence). The CDR3 region has the DNA TGTGCCAGCAGCCAAGCCAGTGAGCAGTTCTTC. Its translation is CASSQASEQFF.

The CDR3 nucleotides are TGTGCCAGCAGCCAAGGAAGCCAGCCCCAGCATTTT. Protein: CASSQGSQPQHF. The V and J genes are TRBV4-2 and TRBJ1-5, with D hard to call. Germline values: CDR1 LGHNA, CDR2 YNFKEQ. Trimming removed 1 base from V and 7 bases from J, with 5 bases in between. The CDR3 has 12 amino acids.

This chain connects TRBV4-1 to TRBJ2-3, with a possible D match to TRBD2 (6 bases). CDR1 is MGHRA, CDR2 YSYEKL, per germline. The CDR3 runs 17 residues. V gave up 0 bases and J gave up 4 bases, with 17 bases separating them. CDR3 protein: CASSQEEDDGTPDTQYF. The CDR3 bases are TGCGCCAGCAGCCAAGAGGAGGACGATGGGACTCCAGATACGCAGTATTTT.

The chain links TRBV7-3 to TRBJ1-1; the D gene is possibly TRBD1 (5 bases). The CDR3 sequence is 14 residues long. V was shortened by 6 bases and J by 4 bases, with 15 bases between the two germline ends. Germline loops: CDR1 SGHTA, CDR2 FQGTGA. The DNA for the CDR3 is TGTGCCAGCAGTCCAGGAGGGGCTGGCACTGAAGCTTTCTTT. Amino acid sequence: CASSPGGAGTEAFF.

The gene calls are TRBV9 and TRBJ2-7; 8 nucleotides match TRBD2. Trimming at V came to 0 bases and at J to 5 bases, leaving 13 bases not matched to a gene. This CDR3 comprises 17 residues. Germline CDR1 reads SGDLS; CDR2 reads YYNGEE. In nucleotides, the CDR3 is TGTGCCAGCAGCGTAGAGGTAGCGGGACTTGGGGGAAACGAGCAGTACTTC. Encoded protein: CASSVEVAGLGGNEQYF.

The DNA for the CDR3 is TGTGCCAGCAGTGGCGGGAGAACAGGAGTCACCGGGGAGCTGTTTTTT. Translating it yields CASSGGRTGVTGELFF. V usage is TRBV2 and J usage is TRBJ2-2; 7 nucleotides line up with TRBD2. The junction had 9 bases not matched to a gene; V was cut back by 4 bases and J by 4 bases. Germline V gene lookup returns CDR1 SNHLY and CDR2 FYNNEI. CDR3 size: 16 residues.

As regards this clone: This CDR3 is also generated by other DNA sequences in the sample. V and J are TRBV27 and TRBJ2-7; maybe TRBD1 (6 bases). The CDR3 sequence is 13 residues long. V lost 3 bases and J lost 0, with 6 bases in between. Germline loops: CDR1 MNHEY, CDR2 SMNVEV (reference sequence). The CDR3 protein is CASSLGASYEQYF. As DNA, the CDR3 is TGTGCCAGCAGTTTGGGGGCCTCCTACGAGCAGTACTTC.

This clone appeared once. The chain carries TRBV11-3 and TRBJ2-3; TRBD1 aligns across 8 bases. Germline V lookup: CDR1 SGHNT, CDR2 YENEEA. V trimming: 0 bases; J trimming: 1 base; junction bases outside the gene matches: 6. The CDR3 covers 17 residues. CDR3 loop: CASSLEGTGGRTDTQYF. The CDR3, as DNA: TGTGCCAGCAGCTTAGAAGGGACAGGAGGCCGCACAGATACGCAGTATTTT.

V and J are TRBV4-2 and TRBJ2-7, with a possible D match to TRBD1 (6 bases). This CDR3 is 15 amino acids long. V dropped 4 bases and J dropped 1 base, with 14 bases sitting between them. The germline V gene encodes CDR1 LGHNA and CDR2 YNFKEQ. The CDR3 DNA is TGTGCCAGCAGCCTACAAAGGGACATTTCCTACGAGCAGTACTTC. It specifies CASSLQRDISYEQYF.

The J gene is TRBJ1-1, the V gene TRBV5-6; TRBD1 might be the D (6 bases). The CDR3 sequence is 14 residues long. Trimming shortened V by 3 bases and J by 4 bases, and 13 bases separated the two germline ends. CDR1 is SGHDT, CDR2 YYEEEE, per germline. CDR3 bases: TGTGCCAGCAGCTACAGGGTTCGAGGCACTGAAGCTTTCTTT. Protein product: CASSYRVRGTEAFF.

The chain combines TRBV10-1 with TRBJ2-1, with 12 bases fitting TRBD2. The CDR3 covers 15 residues. Germline values: CDR1 WNHNN, CDR2 SYGVQD (reference sequence). Trimming at V came to 3 bases and at J to 6 bases, leaving 3 bases not matched to a gene. The CDR3 coding sequence is TGCGCCAGCAGTGACGGACTAGCGGGGATCAATGAGCAGTTCTTC. This sequence encodes CASSDGLAGINEQFF.

The V gene is TRBV2, the J gene TRBJ1-1, with D unresolved. Looked up from germline, CDR1 is SNHLY and CDR2 is FYNNEI. Deletions cut 7 bases from V and 1 base from J, with 7 bases between. The CDR3 loop spans 12 amino acids. CDR3 loop: CASMGRNTEAFF. CDR3 nucleotide sequence: TGTGCCAGCATGGGGAGGAACACTGAAGCTTTCTTT.

This clone was observed once. V and J are TRBV4-2 and TRBJ1-2, with a possible D match to TRBD1 (5 bases). Germline V gene data show CDR1 as LGHNA and CDR2 as YNFKEQ. V lost 3 bases and J 0 bases, leaving 11 bases between the germline ends. The CDR3 sequence is 15 residues long. The CDR3 DNA is TGTGCCAGCAGCCACCCGGGGGAGACTAACTATGGCTACACCTTC. This gives the protein CASSHPGETNYGYTF.